The present entry profiles one T cell receptor beta chain with its context. The data derive from a study of human thymus T cells. Produced via immunoSEQ multiplex PCR; TCRdb's table is partial and in-frame only. The sample has some 46,000 clones; roughly 94% are singletons. Unmatched junction bases numbered 8, after V lost 8 bases and J lost 6 bases. The CDR3 spans 15 residues. The germline CDR1 and CDR2 sequences are WNHNN and SYGVQD (reference sequence). The clonotype originates from a girl under three years old with a congenital heart defect but otherwise immunologically healthy. The rearrangement links TRBV10-1 to TRBJ2-7; TRBD2 matches 15 bases. The specimen sequenced was blood. The CDR3 region has the DNA TGCGCCAGCGCAGGACTAGCGGGAGGGCCCTCCGAGCAGTACTTC. Protein product: CASAGLAGGPSEQYF.